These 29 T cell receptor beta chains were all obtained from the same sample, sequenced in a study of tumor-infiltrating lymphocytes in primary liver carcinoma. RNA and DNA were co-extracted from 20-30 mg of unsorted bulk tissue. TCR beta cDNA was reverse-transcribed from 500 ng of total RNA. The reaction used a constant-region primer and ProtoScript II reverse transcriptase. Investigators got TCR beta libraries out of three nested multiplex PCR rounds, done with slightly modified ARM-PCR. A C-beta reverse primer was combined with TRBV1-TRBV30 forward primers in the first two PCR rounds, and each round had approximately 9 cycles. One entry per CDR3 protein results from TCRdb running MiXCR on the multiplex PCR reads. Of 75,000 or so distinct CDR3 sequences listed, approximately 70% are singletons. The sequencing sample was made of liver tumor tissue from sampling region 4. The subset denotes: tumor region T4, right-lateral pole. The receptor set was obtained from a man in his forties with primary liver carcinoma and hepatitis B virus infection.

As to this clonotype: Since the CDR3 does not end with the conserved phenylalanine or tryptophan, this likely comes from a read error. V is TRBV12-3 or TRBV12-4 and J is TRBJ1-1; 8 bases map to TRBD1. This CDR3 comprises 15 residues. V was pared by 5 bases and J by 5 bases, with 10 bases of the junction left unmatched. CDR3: CASSTPTGGGTEAFS. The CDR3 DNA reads TGTGCCAGCAGTACGCCCACAGGGGGAGGGACTGAAGCTTTCTCT.

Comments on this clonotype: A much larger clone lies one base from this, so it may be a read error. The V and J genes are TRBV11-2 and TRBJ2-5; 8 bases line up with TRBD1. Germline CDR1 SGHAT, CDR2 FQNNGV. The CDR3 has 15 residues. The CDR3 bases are TGTGCCAGCAGCTTGGGGGCAGGGGGCCGTGAGAGCCAGTACTTC. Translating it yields CASSLGAGGRESQYF.

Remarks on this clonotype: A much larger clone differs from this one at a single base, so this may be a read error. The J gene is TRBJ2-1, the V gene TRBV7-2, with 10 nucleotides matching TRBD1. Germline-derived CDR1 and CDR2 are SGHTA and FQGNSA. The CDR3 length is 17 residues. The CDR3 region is CVSSGHPGTGVNNEQFF. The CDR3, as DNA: TGTGTCAGCAGCGGACACCCCGGGACAGGGGTCAACAATGAGCAGTTCTTC.

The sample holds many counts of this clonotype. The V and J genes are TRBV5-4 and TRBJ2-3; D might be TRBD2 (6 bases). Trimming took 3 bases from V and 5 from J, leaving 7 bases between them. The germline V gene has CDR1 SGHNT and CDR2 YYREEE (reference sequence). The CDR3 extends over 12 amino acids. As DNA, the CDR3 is TGTGCCAGCAGCTCGGGGGAAGATACGCAGTATTTT. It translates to CASSSGEDTQYF.

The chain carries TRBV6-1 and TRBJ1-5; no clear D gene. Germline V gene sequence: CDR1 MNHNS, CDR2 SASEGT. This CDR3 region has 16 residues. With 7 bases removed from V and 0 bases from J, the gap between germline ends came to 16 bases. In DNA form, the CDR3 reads TGTGCCAGCACTGGAACTAGACCCGATAGCAATCAGCCCCAGCATTTT. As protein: CASTGTRPDSNQPQHF.

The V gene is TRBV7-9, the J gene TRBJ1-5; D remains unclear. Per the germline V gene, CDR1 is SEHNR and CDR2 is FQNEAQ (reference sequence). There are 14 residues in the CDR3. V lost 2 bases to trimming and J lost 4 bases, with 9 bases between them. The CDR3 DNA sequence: TGTGCCAGCAGCTTAATGAGCCTTAATCAGCCCCAGCATTTT. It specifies CASSLMSLNQPQHF.

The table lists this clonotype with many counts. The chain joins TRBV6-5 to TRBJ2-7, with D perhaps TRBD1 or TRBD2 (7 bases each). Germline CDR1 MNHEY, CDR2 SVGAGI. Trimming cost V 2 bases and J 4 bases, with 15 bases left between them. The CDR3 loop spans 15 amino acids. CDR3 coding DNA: TGTGCCAGCAGTTACGGGGGGGCAGGGGGGTACGAGCAGTACTTC. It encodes CASSYGGAGGYEQYF.

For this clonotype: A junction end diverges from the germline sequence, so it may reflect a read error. In nucleotides, the CDR3 is TGTGCCAGAAGCCCCAGGGTTTCCGACGAACAGTACTTC. Protein: CARSPRVSDEQYF. The gene calls are TRBV7-9 and TRBJ2-7, with D possibly matching TRBD1 (5 bases). Germline V gene lookup returns CDR1 SEHNR and CDR2 FQNEAQ (reference sequence). The CDR3 has 13 residues.

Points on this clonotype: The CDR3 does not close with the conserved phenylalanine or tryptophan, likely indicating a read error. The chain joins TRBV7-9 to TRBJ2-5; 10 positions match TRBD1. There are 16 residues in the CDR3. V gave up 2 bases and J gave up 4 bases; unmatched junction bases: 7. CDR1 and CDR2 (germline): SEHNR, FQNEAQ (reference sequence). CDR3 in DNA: TGTGCCAGCAGCTTATCTGGGACAGGGGTGCGAGAGACCCAGTACTTA. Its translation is CASSLSGTGVRETQYL.

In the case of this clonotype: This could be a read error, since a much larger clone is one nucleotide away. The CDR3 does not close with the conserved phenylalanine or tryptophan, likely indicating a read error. The CDR3 is CASSFELFY. In DNA, the CDR3 is TGTGCCAGCAGCTTTGAACTGTTTTAT. The V call is TRBV13, the J call TRBJ1-4; no definite D call. Germline assignment: CDR1 PRHDT and CDR2 FYEKMQ (reference sequence). Trimming stripped 3 bases from V and 12 bases from J, with 2 bases between. The CDR3 loop spans 9 amino acids.

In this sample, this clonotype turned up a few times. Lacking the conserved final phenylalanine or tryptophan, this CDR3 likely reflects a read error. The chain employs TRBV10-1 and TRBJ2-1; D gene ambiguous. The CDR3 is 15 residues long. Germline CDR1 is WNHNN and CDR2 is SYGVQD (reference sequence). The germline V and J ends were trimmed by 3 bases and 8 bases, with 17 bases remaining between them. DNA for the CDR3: TGCGCCAGCAGTGAATCGATTTATCCCCTCGATGAGCAGTTCTCC. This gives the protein CASSESIYPLDEQFS.

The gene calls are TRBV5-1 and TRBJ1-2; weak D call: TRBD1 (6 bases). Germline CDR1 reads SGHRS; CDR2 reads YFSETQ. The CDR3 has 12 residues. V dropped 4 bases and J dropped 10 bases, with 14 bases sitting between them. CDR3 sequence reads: CASSPQGNDYTF. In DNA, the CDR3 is TGCGCCAGCAGCCCACAGGGCAATGACTACACCTTC.

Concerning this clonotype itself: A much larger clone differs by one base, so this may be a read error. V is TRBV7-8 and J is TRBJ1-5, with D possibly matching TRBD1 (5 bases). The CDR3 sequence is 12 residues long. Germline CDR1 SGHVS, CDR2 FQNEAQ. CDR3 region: CANSLPGGAQHF. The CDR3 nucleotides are TGTGCCAACAGCTTGCCCGGGGGAGCCCAGCATTTT.

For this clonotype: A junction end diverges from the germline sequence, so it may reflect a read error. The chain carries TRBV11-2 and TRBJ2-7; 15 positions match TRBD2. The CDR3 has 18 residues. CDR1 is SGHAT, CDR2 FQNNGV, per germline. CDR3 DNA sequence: TGTTCCAGCATCTTATCCGTTGGACTAGCGGGAGGGGGATACGAGCAGTACTTC. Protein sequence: CSSILSVGLAGGGYEQYF.

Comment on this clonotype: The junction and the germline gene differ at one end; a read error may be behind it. For the CDR3, the DNA is TGTGCCAGTAGCCAGTTTGGACATGGATGGAATGAGCAGTTCTTC. Translated, it gives CASSQFGHGWNEQFF. The chain joins TRBV14 to TRBJ2-1; possible D gene TRBD1, 5 bases. Germline-derived CDR1 and CDR2 are SGHDN and FVKESK. The CDR3 covers 15 residues.

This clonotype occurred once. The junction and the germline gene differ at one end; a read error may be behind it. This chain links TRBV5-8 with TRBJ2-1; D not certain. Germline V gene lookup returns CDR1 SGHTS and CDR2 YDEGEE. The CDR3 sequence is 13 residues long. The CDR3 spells CASSQASYNEQFF. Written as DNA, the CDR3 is TGTGCCAGCAGCCAAGCTAGTTACAATGAACAGTTCTTC.

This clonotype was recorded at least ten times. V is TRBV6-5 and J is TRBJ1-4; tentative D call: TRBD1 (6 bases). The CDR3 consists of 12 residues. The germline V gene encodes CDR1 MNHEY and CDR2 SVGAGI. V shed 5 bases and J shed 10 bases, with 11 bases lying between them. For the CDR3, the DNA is TGTGCCAGCAGTGCTGGAGGGGGAAAACTGTTTTTT. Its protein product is CASSAGGGKLFF.

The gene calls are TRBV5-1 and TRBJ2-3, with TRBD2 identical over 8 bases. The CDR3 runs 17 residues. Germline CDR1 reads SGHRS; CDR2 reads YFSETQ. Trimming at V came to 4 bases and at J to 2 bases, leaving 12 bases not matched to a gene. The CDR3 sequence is CASSDIPGTRVTDTQYF. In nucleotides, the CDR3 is TGCGCCAGCAGCGATATCCCCGGGACTAGGGTCACAGATACGCAGTATTTT.

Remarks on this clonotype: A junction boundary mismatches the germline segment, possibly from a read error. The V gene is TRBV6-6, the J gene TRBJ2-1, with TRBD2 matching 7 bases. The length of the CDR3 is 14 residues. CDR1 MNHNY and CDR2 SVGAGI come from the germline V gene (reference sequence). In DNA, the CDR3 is TGTGCCAGTAGTTACGGCGGGGGAGCGGTTGAGCAGTTCTTC. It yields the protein CASSYGGGAVEQFF.

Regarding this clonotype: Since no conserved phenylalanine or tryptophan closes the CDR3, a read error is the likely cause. CDR3: CARSQAGALGQFYGYTL. In DNA, the CDR3 is TGTGCCAGGAGCCAAGCGGGGGCCCTGGGACAGTTCTATGGCTACACCCTC. The genes are TRBV14 and TRBJ1-2; TRBD1 matches at 7 bases. CDR3 length: 17 residues. Per the germline V gene, CDR1 is SGHDN and CDR2 is FVKESK.

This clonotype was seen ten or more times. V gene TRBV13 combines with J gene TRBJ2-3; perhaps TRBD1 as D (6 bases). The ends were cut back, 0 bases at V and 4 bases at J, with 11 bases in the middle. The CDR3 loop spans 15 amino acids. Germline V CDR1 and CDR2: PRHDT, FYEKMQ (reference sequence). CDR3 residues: CASSLGSWGPDTQYF. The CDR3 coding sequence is TGTGCCAGCAGCTTAGGCAGCTGGGGGCCAGATACGCAGTATTTT.

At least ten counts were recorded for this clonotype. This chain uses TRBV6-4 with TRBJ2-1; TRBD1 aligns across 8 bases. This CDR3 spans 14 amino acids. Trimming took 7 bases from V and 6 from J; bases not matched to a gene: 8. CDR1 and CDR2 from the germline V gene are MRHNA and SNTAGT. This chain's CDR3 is CASKPGQDFNEQFF. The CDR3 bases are TGTGCCAGCAAACCGGGACAGGACTTCAATGAGCAGTTCTTC.

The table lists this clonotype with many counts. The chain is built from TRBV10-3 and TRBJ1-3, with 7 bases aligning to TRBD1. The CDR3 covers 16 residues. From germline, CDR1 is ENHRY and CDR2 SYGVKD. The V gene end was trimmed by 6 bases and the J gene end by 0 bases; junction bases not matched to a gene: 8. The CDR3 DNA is TGTGCCATCAGCTCACAGGGGTCTAGCTCTGGAAACACCATATATTTT. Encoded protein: CAISSQGSSSGNTIYF.

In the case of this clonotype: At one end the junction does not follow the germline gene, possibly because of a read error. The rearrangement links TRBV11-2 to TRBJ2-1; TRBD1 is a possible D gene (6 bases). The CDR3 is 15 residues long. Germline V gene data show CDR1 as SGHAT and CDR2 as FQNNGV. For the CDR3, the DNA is TGTGCCAGCGTACTAGGGGACCTCCCGGGACATGAGCAGTCATTC. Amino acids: CASVLGDLPGHEQSF.

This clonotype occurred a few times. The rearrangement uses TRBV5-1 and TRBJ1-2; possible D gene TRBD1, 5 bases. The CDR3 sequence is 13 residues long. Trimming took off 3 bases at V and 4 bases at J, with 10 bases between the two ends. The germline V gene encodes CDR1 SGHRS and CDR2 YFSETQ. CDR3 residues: CASSWGTGYGYTF. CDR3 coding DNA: TGCGCCAGCAGCTGGGGAACAGGCTATGGCTACACCTTC.

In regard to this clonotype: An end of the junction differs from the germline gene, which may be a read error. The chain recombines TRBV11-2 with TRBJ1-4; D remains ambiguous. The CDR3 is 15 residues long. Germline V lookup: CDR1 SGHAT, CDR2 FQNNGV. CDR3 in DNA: TGTGCCAGCGGCTTAGGGAGCAGGCCGAATGAAAAACTGTTTTTT. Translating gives CASGLGSRPNEKLFF.

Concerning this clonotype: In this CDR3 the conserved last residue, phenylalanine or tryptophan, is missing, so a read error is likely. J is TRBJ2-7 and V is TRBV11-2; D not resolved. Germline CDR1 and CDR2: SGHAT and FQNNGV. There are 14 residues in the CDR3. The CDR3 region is CASNLEAGTPEQYL. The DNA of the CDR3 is TGTGCCAGCAACTTAGAAGCTGGCACCCCCGAACAGTACCTC.

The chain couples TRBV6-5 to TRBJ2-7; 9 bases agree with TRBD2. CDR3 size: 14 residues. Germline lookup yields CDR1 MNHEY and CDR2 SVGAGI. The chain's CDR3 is CTSRPEGLAHEQYF. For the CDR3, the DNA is TGTACCTCCAGGCCGGAGGGACTAGCACACGAGCAGTACTTC.

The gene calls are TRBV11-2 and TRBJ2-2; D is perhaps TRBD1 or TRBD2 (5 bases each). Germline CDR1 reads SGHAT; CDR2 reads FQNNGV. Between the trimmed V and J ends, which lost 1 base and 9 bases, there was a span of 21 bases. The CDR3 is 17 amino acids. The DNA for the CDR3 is TGTGCCAGCAGCTTAGTTAGGATGTACCCAGGGACCTGGGAGCTGTTTTTT. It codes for CASSLVRMYPGTWELFF.